The rows below give T cell receptor beta chains drawn from one sample of a study of blood T cell repertoires in COVID-19. Profiling relied on immunoSEQ multiplex PCR, and the TCRdb table lists in-frame clones only, not all of them. The sample contains 50,000 to 55,000 clones, around 83% of which appear only once. Sequences were obtained from peripheral blood. These receptors came from a man aged 55 to 70 with acute or convalescent COVID-19. CDR3s include the opening cysteine and the closing phenylalanine or tryptophan. The order of the fields is J gene, D gene, V gene, clone size, CDR3 DNA, CDR3 protein. The D gene is left open where the match is weak. For some rows the clone size is stated as once, few or many, or as a class when expanded; others skip it.

j_call: TRBJ1-2
d_call: TRBD1
v_call: TRBV5-5
clone_size: few
cdr3_nt: TGTGCCAGCAGCCCTTACAGGGGCAGTAACTATGGCTACACCTTC
cdr3_aa: CASSPYRGSNYGYTF

j_call: TRBJ2-1
d_call: TRBD2
v_call: TRBV24-1
clone_size: -
cdr3_nt: TGTGCCACCACCGGCGGTAGCGGGAGCTACAATGAGCAGTTCTTC
cdr3_aa: CATTGGSGSYNEQFF

j_call: TRBJ1-4
d_call: -
v_call: TRBV7-9
clone_size: -
cdr3_nt: TGTGCCAGCAGCCACTTTTCCGGGGTGGACGAAAAACTGTTTTTT
cdr3_aa: CASSHFSGVDEKLFF

j_call: TRBJ2-3
d_call: TRBD1
v_call: TRBV4-2
clone_size: -
cdr3_nt: TGTGCCAGCAGCCAAGGACAGGGACGCACAGATACGCAGTATTTT
cdr3_aa: CASSQGQGRTDTQYF

j_call: TRBJ2-3
d_call: -
v_call: TRBV5-1
clone_size: -
cdr3_nt: TGCGCCAGCAGCATCCCGACAGGAGGAGATACGCAGTATTTT
cdr3_aa: CASSIPTGGDTQYF

j_call: TRBJ2-1
d_call: TRBD2
v_call: TRBV9
clone_size: -
cdr3_nt: TGTGCCAGCAGCGTAGCGGGACTAGCGGGGGGCTACAATGAGCAGTTCTTC
cdr3_aa: CASSVAGLAGGYNEQFF

j_call: TRBJ2-7
d_call: TRBD2
v_call: TRBV5-1
clone_size: -
cdr3_nt: TGCGCCAGCAGCCACCCGGGGGGAACCTACGAGCAGTACTTC
cdr3_aa: CASSHPGGTYEQYF

j_call: TRBJ1-5
d_call: -
v_call: TRBV3-1/TRBV3-2
clone_size: once
cdr3_nt: TGTGCCAGCAGCCAGGCCGGGGGAAGGAATCAGCCCCAGCATTTT
cdr3_aa: CASSQAGGRNQPQHF

j_call: TRBJ2-1
d_call: TRBD1
v_call: TRBV19
clone_size: -
cdr3_nt: TGTGCCAGTAGGATCCCGGGACAGGGTGCCAATGAGCAGTTCTTC
cdr3_aa: CASRIPGQGANEQFF

j_call: TRBJ2-5
d_call: -
v_call: TRBV11-2
clone_size: -
cdr3_nt: TGTGCCAGCAGATACGACAGATTAAAAGAGACCCAGTACTTC
cdr3_aa: CASRYDRLKETQYF

j_call: TRBJ2-7
d_call: TRBD1
v_call: TRBV27
clone_size: once
cdr3_nt: TGTGCCAGCAGTTACCGGACAGGGTATGGTAACGAGCAGTACTTC
cdr3_aa: CASSYRTGYGNEQYF

j_call: TRBJ1-5
d_call: TRBD1
v_call: TRBV28
clone_size: once
cdr3_nt: TGTGCCAGCAGTCGCGCTCGGACAGGGGGCACCAATCAGCCCCAGCATTTT
cdr3_aa: CASSRARTGGTNQPQHF

j_call: TRBJ1-2
d_call: TRBD1
v_call: TRBV7-9
clone_size: -
cdr3_nt: TGTGCCAGCAGCTTTGGACAGGGCCTGGGGTATGGCTACACCTTC
cdr3_aa: CASSFGQGLGYGYTF

j_call: TRBJ2-1
d_call: TRBD2
v_call: TRBV7-9
clone_size: -
cdr3_nt: TGTGCCAGCAGCTTCCGACAGGGCGGTAGCGGGAGACCCTACAATGAGCAGTTCTTC
cdr3_aa: CASSFRQGGSGRPYNEQFF

j_call: TRBJ1-1
d_call: TRBD1
v_call: TRBV28
clone_size: -
cdr3_nt: TGTGCCAGCAGTCCGCCTAACAGGGGGCTCACTGAAGCTTTCTTT
cdr3_aa: CASSPPNRGLTEAFF

j_call: TRBJ2-1
d_call: -
v_call: TRBV5-4
clone_size: -
cdr3_nt: TGTGCCAGCAGCTTGAGGACTCCTGGTGAGCAGTTCTTC
cdr3_aa: CASSLRTPGEQFF

j_call: TRBJ1-1
d_call: TRBD1
v_call: TRBV10-3
clone_size: -
cdr3_nt: TGTGCCTCGGGGACAGACCAATCCCTGAACACTGAAGCTTTCTTT
cdr3_aa: CASGTDQSLNTEAFF

j_call: TRBJ2-1
d_call: TRBD2
v_call: TRBV5-1
clone_size: -
cdr3_nt: TGCGCCAGCAGCCTACGACTAGCGGGAGGGCTCCCCAATGAGCAGTTCTTC
cdr3_aa: CASSLRLAGGLPNEQFF

j_call: TRBJ2-1
d_call: TRBD2
v_call: TRBV11-2
clone_size: -
cdr3_nt: TGTGCCAGCAGCTTAGTATGGCTAGCGGGAGACAATGAGCAGTTCTTC
cdr3_aa: CASSLVWLAGDNEQFF

j_call: TRBJ2-1
d_call: -
v_call: TRBV6-4
clone_size: -
cdr3_nt: TGTGCCAGCAGTCCCTCAAGGGGCAATGAGCAGTTCTTC
cdr3_aa: CASSPSRGNEQFF

j_call: TRBJ1-6
d_call: -
v_call: TRBV7-2
clone_size: -
cdr3_nt: TGTGCCAGCAGTCTCTTCGCGGGGGGCGGGAATTCACCCCTCCACTTT
cdr3_aa: CASSLFAGGGNSPLHF

j_call: TRBJ2-7
d_call: TRBD1
v_call: TRBV28
clone_size: -
cdr3_nt: TGTGCCAGCACCCCGACAGGGGCGGGCGACGAGCAGTACTTC
cdr3_aa: CASTPTGAGDEQYF

j_call: TRBJ2-1
d_call: -
v_call: TRBV20-1
clone_size: once
cdr3_nt: TGCAGTGCTAGTGGGGGCGTGATGTCCTACAATGAGCAGTTCTTC
cdr3_aa: CSASGGVMSYNEQFF

j_call: TRBJ1-3
d_call: -
v_call: TRBV9
clone_size: -
cdr3_nt: TGTGCCAGCAGCGTAGGGGGCCTGGGAAACACCATATATTTT
cdr3_aa: CASSVGGLGNTIYF

j_call: TRBJ2-5
d_call: TRBD2
v_call: TRBV7-2
clone_size: -
cdr3_nt: TGTGCCAGCAGCTCGGGACTAGCGGGAGGGGGGGAGACCCAGTACTTC
cdr3_aa: CASSSGLAGGGETQYF

j_call: TRBJ2-7
d_call: -
v_call: TRBV29-1
clone_size: few
cdr3_nt: TGCAGCGTTGCTACGGGAGCAACCGTCCCTAACGAGCAGTACTTC
cdr3_aa: CSVATGATVPNEQYF

j_call: TRBJ2-2
d_call: -
v_call: TRBV7-3
clone_size: few
cdr3_nt: TGTGCCAGCAGCTTAACGACCGGGGCCGGGGAGCTGTTTTTT
cdr3_aa: CASSLTTGAGELFF

j_call: TRBJ2-7
d_call: TRBD2
v_call: TRBV28
clone_size: -
cdr3_nt: TGTGCCAGCAGTTTGGGTCGGGGGGGAGTTGTCTACGAGCAGTACTTC
cdr3_aa: CASSLGRGGVVYEQYF

j_call: TRBJ1-4
d_call: -
v_call: TRBV10-3
clone_size: -
cdr3_nt: TGTGCCATCAGTGAGGCCATCTTGCGGACTAATGAAAAACTGTTTTTT
cdr3_aa: CAISEAILRTNEKLFF

j_call: TRBJ1-2
d_call: -
v_call: TRBV15
clone_size: -
cdr3_nt: TGTGCCACCAGCAGAGATCTAGACGCTAACTATGGCTACACCTTC
cdr3_aa: CATSRDLDANYGYTF

j_call: TRBJ1-5
d_call: -
v_call: TRBV3-1/TRBV3-2
clone_size: -
cdr3_nt: TGTGCCAGCAGCCAGGGGGAGGGTCAGCCCCAGCATTTT
cdr3_aa: CASSQGEGQPQHF

j_call: TRBJ2-1
d_call: TRBD2
v_call: TRBV27
clone_size: -
cdr3_nt: TGTGCCAGCAGTTCCCGTCTGCTAGCGGACTCCTACAATGAGCAGTTCTTC
cdr3_aa: CASSSRLLADSYNEQFF

j_call: TRBJ2-5
d_call: -
v_call: TRBV11-2
clone_size: -
cdr3_nt: TGTGCCAGCAGCTTAGACGGGATGACCCAGTACTTC
cdr3_aa: CASSLDGMTQYF

j_call: TRBJ2-1
d_call: TRBD2
v_call: TRBV5-4
clone_size: -
cdr3_nt: TGTGCCAGCAGCTTGGGGGGGACTAGCGGGATCTCCTACAATGAGCAGTTCTTC
cdr3_aa: CASSLGGTSGISYNEQFF

j_call: TRBJ1-5
d_call: TRBD1
v_call: TRBV28
clone_size: -
cdr3_nt: TGTGCCAGCAGACCTCAGGGGGCGGGCAATCAGCCCCAGCATTTT
cdr3_aa: CASRPQGAGNQPQHF

j_call: TRBJ1-2
d_call: -
v_call: TRBV28
clone_size: -
cdr3_nt: TGTGCCAGCAGTTTCGACCGGAGTTATAACTATGGCTACACCTTC
cdr3_aa: CASSFDRSYNYGYTF

j_call: TRBJ2-7
d_call: TRBD2
v_call: TRBV7-3
clone_size: -
cdr3_nt: TGTGCCAGCAGCTTAATCCCCGGCGGGAGATCTGACGAGCAGTACTTC
cdr3_aa: CASSLIPGGRSDEQYF

j_call: TRBJ1-2
d_call: -
v_call: TRBV24-1
clone_size: once
cdr3_nt: TGTGCCACCAGTGATGTGAGACAGGGCTACACCTTC
cdr3_aa: CATSDVRQGYTF

j_call: TRBJ1-6
d_call: -
v_call: TRBV19
clone_size: -
cdr3_nt: TGTGCCAGTAGTCCAACAGGGAGAGAGACGATGCGAAGCTCCTATAATTCACCCCTCCACTTT
cdr3_aa: CASSPTGRETMRSSYNSPLHF

j_call: TRBJ1-3
d_call: TRBD1
v_call: TRBV9
clone_size: -
cdr3_nt: TGTGCCAGCAGCGTCGCGGGACAGGGCCTTGGAAACACCATATATTTT
cdr3_aa: CASSVAGQGLGNTIYF